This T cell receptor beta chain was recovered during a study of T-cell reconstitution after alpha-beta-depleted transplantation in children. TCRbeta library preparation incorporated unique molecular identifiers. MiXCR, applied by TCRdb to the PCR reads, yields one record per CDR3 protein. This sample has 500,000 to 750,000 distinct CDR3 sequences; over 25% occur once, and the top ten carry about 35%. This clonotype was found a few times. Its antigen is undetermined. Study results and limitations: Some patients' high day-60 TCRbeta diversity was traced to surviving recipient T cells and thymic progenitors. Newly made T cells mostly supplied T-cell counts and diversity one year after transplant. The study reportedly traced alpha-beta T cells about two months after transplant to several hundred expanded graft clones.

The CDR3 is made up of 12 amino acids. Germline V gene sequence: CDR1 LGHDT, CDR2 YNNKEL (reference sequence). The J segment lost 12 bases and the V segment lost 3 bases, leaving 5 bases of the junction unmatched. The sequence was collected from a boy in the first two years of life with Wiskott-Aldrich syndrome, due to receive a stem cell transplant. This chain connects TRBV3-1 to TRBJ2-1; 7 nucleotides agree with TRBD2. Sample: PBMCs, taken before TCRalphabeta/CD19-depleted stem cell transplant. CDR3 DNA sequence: TGTGCCAGCAGCCAGGGAGGGCCGGGGCAGTTCTTC. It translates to CASSQGGPGQFF.